This TCR beta chain was identified during a study of OX40 agonist ivuxolimab in advanced cancers. As for the study in general: Mean age around 60 years, range about 23 to 80; roughly 80% male.

Sequencing used immunoSEQ multiplex PCR; TCRdb keeps in-frame clones, though not all of them. The table lists about 79,000 clones, approximately 85% of them singletons. Germline CDR1 SGHNT, CDR2 YENEEA. Trimming took 0 bases from V and 4 from J, leaving 4 bases between them. The length of the CDR3 is 13 residues. Material: CD4+ or CD8+ T cells sorted from blood, obtained in a trial of the OX40 agonist ivuxolimab. The TCR originated in an adult with an advanced solid tumor such as melanoma, head and neck, liver or kidney cancer. This chain joins TRBV11-3 and TRBJ2-1; D uncertain. The CDR3 loop is CASSLEGYNEQFF. The CDR3 DNA reads TGTGCCAGCAGCTTAGAGGGGTACAATGAGCAGTTCTTC.